This T cell receptor (beta chain) is drawn from a study of glioma-infiltrating T cells after dendritic cell vaccination. Broader study findings: Patients with more pretreatment TILs had longer time to progression and survival.

Time point in this sample: after dendritic cell vaccination, including at tumor progression/relapse. Sequencing was performed with immunoSEQ multiplex PCR; in TCRdb, only in-frame clones are kept and a portion is missing. The table lists about 94,000 clones, around 80% of them singletons. The CDR3 loop spans 13 amino acids. The germline CDR1 and CDR2 sequences are SGHRS and YFSETQ. V was shortened by 3 bases and J by 0 bases, with 6 bases between the two germline ends. This clone was picked up many times. Its specificity is not known. This rearrangement joins TRBV5-1 to TRBJ2-5; perhaps TRBD2 as D (5 bases). The receptor's source is a human donor with glioblastoma. Sequenced here: blood, sampled after dendritic cell vaccination. The CDR3 reads CASSSGDQETQYF. CDR3 coding DNA: TGCGCCAGCAGCTCCGGGGACCAAGAGACCCAGTACTTC.